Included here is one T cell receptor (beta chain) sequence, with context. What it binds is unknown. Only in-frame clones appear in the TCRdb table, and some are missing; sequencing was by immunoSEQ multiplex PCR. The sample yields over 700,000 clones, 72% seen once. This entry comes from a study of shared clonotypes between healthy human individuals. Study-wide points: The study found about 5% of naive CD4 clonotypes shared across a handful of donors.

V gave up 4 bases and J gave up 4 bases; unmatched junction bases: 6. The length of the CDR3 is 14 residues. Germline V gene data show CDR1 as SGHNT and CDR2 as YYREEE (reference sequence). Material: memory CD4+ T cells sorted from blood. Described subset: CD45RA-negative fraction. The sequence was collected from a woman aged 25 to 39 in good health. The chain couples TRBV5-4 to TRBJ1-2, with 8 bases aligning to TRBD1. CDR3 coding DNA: TGTGCCAGCAGCAAGGGACAGGCCACCTATGGCTACACCTTC. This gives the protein CASSKGQATYGYTF.